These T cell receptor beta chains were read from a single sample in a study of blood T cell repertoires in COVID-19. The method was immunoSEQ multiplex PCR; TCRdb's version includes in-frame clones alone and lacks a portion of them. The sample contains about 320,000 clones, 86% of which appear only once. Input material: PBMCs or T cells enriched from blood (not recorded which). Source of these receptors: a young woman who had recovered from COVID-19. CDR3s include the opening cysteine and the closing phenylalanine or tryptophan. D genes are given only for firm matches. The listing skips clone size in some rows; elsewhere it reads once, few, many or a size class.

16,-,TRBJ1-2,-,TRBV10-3,TGTGCCATCAGTGAGGCCGACAGGAGCTATGACTATGGCTACACCTTC,CAISEADRSYDYGYTF
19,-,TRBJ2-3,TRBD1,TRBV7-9,TGTGCCAGCAGCTTAGGACGTCGCGAAGGACAGGGTAGCACAGATACGCAGTATTTT,CASSLGRREGQGSTDTQYF
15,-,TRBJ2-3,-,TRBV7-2,TGTGCCAGCAGCTTCGACTACCTAAGCACAGATACGCAGTATTTT,CASSFDYLSTDTQYF
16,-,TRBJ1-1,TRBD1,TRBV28,TGTGCCAGCAGTCCGTGGGACAGGTCGAGACCAATCGAAGCTTTCTTT,CASSPWDRSRPIEAFF
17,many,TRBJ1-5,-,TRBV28,TGTGCCAGCAGCCTAGTGTTCGGGTCCCGGGGCAATCAGCCCCAGCATTTT,CASSLVFGSRGNQPQHF
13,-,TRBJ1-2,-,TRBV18,TGTGCCAGCTCACCTCGGACAGAGAGGGGCTACACCTTC,CASSPRTERGYTF
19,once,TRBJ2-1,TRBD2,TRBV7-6,TGTGCCAGCAGCCCATTCGCCGAGGGCGGGAGGATCGCCTACAATGAGCAGTTCTTC,CASSPFAEGGRIAYNEQFF
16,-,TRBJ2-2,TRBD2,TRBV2,TGTGCCTCTATGCGGACTAGCGGGAGTAACACCGGGGAGCTGTTTTTT,CASMRTSGSNTGELFF
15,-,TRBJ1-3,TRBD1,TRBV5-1,TGCGCCAGCAGCGCACGGACAGGGGGCGGAAACACCATATATTTT,CASSARTGGGNTIYF
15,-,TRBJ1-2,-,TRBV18,TGTGCCAGCTCACCACCGTGGTCCCAGATCTATGGCTACACCTTC,CASSPPWSQIYGYTF
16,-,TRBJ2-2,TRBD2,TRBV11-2,TGTGCCAGCACTCAACTTAAGGCGGGAGGCCCCGGGGAGCTGTTTTTT,CASTQLKAGGPGELFF
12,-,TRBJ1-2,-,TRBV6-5,TGTGCCAGCAGACGAGGGGACAATGGCTACACCTTC,CASRRGDNGYTF
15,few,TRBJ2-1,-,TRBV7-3,TGTGCCAGCAGCTTAGGCCCTAGCTCCTACAATGAGCAGTTCTTC,CASSLGPSSYNEQFF
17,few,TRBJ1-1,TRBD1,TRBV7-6,TGTGCCAGCAGCTTACCGGGACAGGGTGAAGGAGAGACTGAAGCTTTCTTT,CASSLPGQGEGETEAFF
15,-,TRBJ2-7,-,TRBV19,TGTGCCAGTAGTCACGGCCCGCAAGGGGTCTACGAGCAGTACTTC,CASSHGPQGVYEQYF
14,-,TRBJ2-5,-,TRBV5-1,TGCGCCAGCAGCTTGGTTGGGGGCCCAGAGACCCAGTACTTC,CASSLVGGPETQYF
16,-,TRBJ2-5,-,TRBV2,TGTGCCAGCAGTGGAAGTATTGGACTACGCGGCGCTACCCAGTACTTC,CASSGSIGLRGATQYF
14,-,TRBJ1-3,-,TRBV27,TGTGCCAGCAGTTTCCGGGGGGCCGGAAACACCATATATTTT,CASSFRGAGNTIYF
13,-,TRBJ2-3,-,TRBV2,TGTGCCAGCAGTGAACGGAGCACAGATACGCAGTATTTT,CASSERSTDTQYF
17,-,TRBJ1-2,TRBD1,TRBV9,TGTGCCAGCAGCCCTTCCCCACCCGGACAGGGTAATTATGGCTACACCTTC,CASSPSPPGQGNYGYTF
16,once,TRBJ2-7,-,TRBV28,TGTGCCAGCAGTCTGTATAACGGGATTAGCTCCTACGAGCAGTACTTC,CASSLYNGISSYEQYF
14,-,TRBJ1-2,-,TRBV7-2,TGTGCCAGCAGCTTAGAGGGGGGGCGGTTCGGCTACACCTTC,CASSLEGGRFGYTF
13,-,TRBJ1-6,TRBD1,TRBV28,TGTGCCATCTCTCAGACAGGGGCTTCACCCCTCCACTTT,CAISQTGASPLHF
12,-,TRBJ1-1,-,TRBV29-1,TGCAGCGTTCCCGTCCTGCCGGGGGGAGCTTTCTTT,CSVPVLPGGAFF
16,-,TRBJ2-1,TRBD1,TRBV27,TGTGCCAGCAGTCCCACCGGACAGGCAGAGTTCAATGAGCAGTTCTTC,CASSPTGQAEFNEQFF
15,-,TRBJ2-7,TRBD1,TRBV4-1,TGCGCCAGCAGCCAAGGACAGGGATCGCCCTACGAGCAGTACTTC,CASSQGQGSPYEQYF
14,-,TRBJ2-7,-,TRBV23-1,TGCGCCAGCAGTCAACCTAGTAGGTTCTACGAGCAGTACTTC,CASSQPSRFYEQYF
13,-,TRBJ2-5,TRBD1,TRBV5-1,TGCGCCAGCAGCTCAGGGGGCGCGCAGACCCAGTACTTC,CASSSGGAQTQYF
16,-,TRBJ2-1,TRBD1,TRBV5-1,TGCGCCAGCAGCCCGGTCCGGACAGGGGGCTACAATGAGCAGTTCTTC,CASSPVRTGGYNEQFF
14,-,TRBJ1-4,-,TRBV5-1,TGCGCCAGCAGCTTTCAGGGGTCTCAGGAAAAACTGTTTTTT,CASSFQGSQEKLFF
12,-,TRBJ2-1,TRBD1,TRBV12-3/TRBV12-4,TGTGCCACAGGACAGGGGAGCAATGAGCAGTTCTTC,CATGQGSNEQFF
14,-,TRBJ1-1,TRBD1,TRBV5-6,TGTGCCAGCAGCATAGGACAGGAGAACACTGAAGCTTTCTTT,CASSIGQENTEAFF
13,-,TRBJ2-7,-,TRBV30,TGTGCCTGGGCACGGGAGAACACCGGCGGGCAGTACTTC,CAWARENTGGQYF
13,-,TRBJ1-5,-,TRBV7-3,TGTGCCAGCGCAACAGGGTTAGGGCAGCCCCAGCATTTT,CASATGLGQPQHF
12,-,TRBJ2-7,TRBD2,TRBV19,TGTGCCAGCGAAGCGGGAGTAGGGGAGCAGTACTTC,CASEAGVGEQYF
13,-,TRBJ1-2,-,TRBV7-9,TGTGCCAGCAGCCCGCAGGGATTCCGGGGCTACACCTTC,CASSPQGFRGYTF
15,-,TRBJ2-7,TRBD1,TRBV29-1,TGCAGCGTTGAACTTGGATCCGGGACAGGTTCCGAGCAGTACTTC,CSVELGSGTGSEQYF
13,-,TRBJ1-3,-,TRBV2,TGTGCCAGCAGTCAGGATTCTGGAAACACCATATATTTT,CASSQDSGNTIYF
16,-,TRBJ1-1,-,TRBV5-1,TGCGCCAGCAGCCTACAGCCACCAGACCTACTAGCTGAAGCTTTCTTT,CASSLQPPDLLAEAFF
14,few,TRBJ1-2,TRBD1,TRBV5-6,TGTGCCAGCAGCGATACCGGACAGGACTATGGCTACACCTTC,CASSDTGQDYGYTF
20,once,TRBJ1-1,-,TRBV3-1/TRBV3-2,TGTGCCAGCAGCCCTCTGTGGCGATCGGGCCAGGGTGAAGTGAGAGCTGAAGCTTTCTTT,CASSPLWRSGQGEVRAEAFF
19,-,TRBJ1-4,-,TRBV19,TGTGCCAGTAGTCCTCGAACCGCTTACGGTCCCCTCTCCCGGGAAAAACTGTTTTTT,CASSPRTAYGPLSREKLFF
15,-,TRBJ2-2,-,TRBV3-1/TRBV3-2,TGTGCCAGCAGCCATTCACGGGGTATCACCGGGGAGCTGTTTTTT,CASSHSRGITGELFF
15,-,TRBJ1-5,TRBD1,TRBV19,TGTGCCAGTAGTCCGCTGGGACAGGGTACTCAGCCCCAGCATTTT,CASSPLGQGTQPQHF
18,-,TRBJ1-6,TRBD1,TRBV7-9,TGTGCCAGCAGCGAGGCAAGGACAGGGGGCCGGGGGGATTCACCCCTCCACTTT,CASSEARTGGRGDSPLHF
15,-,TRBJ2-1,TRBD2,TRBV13,TGTGCCAGCATCCTAGAAGGGACTAAAAACAATGAGCAGTTCTTC,CASILEGTKNNEQFF
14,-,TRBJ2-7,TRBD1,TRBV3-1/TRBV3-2,TGTGCCAGCAGCCAAGAGGGGACAGGGGGCGAGCAGTACTTC,CASSQEGTGGEQYF
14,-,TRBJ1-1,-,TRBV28,TGTGCCAGCAGTTTAATTACGGGGAGCACTGAAGCTTTCTTT,CASSLITGSTEAFF
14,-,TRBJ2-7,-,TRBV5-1,TGCGCCAGCGCTCTTGGGCAGGGGGGATACGAGCAGTACTTC,CASALGQGGYEQYF
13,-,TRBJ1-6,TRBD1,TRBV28,TGTGCCAGCAGCGACAGGGATAATTCACCCCTCCACTTT,CASSDRDNSPLHF
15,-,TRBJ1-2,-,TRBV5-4,TGTGCCAGCAGCTTGGACAGGGAAGGCAACTATGGCTACACCTTC,CASSLDREGNYGYTF
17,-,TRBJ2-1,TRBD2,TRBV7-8,TGTGCCAGCAGCTTTAGGGGACTAGCGGGAGGGGGCAATGAGCAGTTCTTC,CASSFRGLAGGGNEQFF
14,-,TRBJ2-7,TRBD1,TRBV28,TGTGCCAGCAGTCCAACTCGACAGGGTGGCGAGCAGTACTTC,CASSPTRQGGEQYF
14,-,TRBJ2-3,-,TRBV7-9,TGTGCCAGCAGCGACTCCGGGATCACAGATACGCAGTATTTT,CASSDSGITDTQYF